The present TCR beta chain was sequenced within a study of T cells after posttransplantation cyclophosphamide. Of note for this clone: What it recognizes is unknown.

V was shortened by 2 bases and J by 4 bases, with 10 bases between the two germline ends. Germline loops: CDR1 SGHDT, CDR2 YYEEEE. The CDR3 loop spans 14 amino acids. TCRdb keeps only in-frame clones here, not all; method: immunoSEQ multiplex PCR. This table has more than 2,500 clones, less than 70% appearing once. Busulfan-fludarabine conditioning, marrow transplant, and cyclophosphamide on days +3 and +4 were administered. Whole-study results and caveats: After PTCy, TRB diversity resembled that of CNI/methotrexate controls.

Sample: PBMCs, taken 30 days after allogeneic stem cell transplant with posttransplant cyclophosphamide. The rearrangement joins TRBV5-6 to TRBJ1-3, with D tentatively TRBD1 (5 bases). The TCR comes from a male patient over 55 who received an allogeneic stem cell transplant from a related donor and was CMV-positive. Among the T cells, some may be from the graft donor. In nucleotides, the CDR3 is TGTGCCAGCAGCTTTGGAGGGGCCGGAAACACCATATATTTT. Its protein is CASSFGGAGNTIYF.